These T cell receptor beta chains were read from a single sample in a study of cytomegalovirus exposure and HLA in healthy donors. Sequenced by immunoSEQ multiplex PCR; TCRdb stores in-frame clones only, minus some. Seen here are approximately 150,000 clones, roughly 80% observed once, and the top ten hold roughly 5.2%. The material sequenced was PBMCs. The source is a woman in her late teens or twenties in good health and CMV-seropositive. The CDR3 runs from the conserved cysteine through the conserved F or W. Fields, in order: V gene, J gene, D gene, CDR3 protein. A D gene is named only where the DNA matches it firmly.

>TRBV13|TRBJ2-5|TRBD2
CASSYTSGGAQETQYF
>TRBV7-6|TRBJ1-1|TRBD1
CASSLAVDRAAVGTEAFF
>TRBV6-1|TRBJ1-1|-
CASSKVQGGALMNTEAFF
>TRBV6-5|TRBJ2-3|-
CASSYSRASLSHTQYF
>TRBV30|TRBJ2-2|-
CAWTRQARLDTGELFF
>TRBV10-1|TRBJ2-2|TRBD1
CASSGGPGGDTGELFF
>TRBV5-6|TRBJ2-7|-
CASSLVRRAYEQYF
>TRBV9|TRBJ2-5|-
CASSAYQETQYF
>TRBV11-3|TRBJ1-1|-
CASSKGGDRAAFF
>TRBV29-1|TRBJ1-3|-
CSVGQSSGNTIYF
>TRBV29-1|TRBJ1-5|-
CSVGGDGNQPQHF
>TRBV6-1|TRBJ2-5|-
CASSESEGSQETQYF
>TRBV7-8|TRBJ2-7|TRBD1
CASRFQQGVVPYEQYF
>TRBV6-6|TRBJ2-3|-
CASRWRGGTDTQYF
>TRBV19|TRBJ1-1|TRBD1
CASSKGTANTEAFF
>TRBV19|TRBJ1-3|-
CASSIERIAGNTIYF
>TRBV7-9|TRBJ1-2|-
CASSLALQEYGYTF
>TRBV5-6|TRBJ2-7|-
CASSLRGAAGGPSYEQYF
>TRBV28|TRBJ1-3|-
CASSLSQGGYTIYF
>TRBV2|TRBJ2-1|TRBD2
CASRISELWGGNYNEQFF
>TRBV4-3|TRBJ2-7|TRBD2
CASSQGTSGHRSYEQYF
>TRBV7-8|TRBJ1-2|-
CASSLTSVGYTF
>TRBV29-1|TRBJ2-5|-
CSVEETSGQETQYF
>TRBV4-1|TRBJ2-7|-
CASSQVWAEEQYF
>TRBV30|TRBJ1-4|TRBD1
CACTTSAGGVGKLFF
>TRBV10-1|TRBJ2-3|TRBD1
CASSDSPDRVLDTQYF
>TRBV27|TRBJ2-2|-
CASSFRAGELFF
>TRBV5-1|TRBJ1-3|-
CASSLARGLGNTIYF
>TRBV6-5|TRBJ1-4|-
CASSYQESREKLFF
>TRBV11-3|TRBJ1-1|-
CASSLGPGKEVAFF
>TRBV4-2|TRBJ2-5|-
CASSLRSQETQYF
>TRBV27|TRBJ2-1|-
CASSLGPSEQFF
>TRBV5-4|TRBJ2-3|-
CASSPWARGGDTQYF
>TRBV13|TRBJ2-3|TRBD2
CASSPLGTSSSSTDTQYF
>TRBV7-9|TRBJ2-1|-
CASSLAQGYNEQFF
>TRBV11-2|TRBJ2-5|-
CASSLALGGSMETQYF
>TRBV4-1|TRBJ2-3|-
CASSQGGGADTQYF
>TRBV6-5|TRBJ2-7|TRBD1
CASSPQSGTGVKEYF
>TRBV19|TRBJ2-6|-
CASSIVPGSGANVLTF
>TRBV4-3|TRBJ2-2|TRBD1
CASSLRDSYHENTGELFF
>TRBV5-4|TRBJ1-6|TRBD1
CASSLDRGSNSPLHF
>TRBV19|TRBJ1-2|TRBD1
CASSMAPGQRLNYGYTF
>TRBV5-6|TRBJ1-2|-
CASSLSPGRGSGYTF
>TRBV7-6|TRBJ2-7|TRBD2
CASSRGGFETSATYEQYF
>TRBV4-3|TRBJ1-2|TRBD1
CASSQGIRGLGGYTF
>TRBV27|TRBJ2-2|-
CASTLRLTTGELFF
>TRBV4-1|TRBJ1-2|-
CASSPAVLSGYTF
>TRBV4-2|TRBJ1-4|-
CASGRLGQEKLFF
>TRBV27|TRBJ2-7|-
CASSSPPRVSEQYF
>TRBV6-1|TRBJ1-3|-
CASSQGPGNTIYF
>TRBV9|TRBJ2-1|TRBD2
CASSVGLSGGDEQFF
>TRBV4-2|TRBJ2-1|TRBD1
CASSLNGQDYNEQFF
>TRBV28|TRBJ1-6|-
CASVAVSAVSPLHF
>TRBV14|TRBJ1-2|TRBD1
CASSLPGQGFYGYTF